Listed here are 9 T cell receptor beta chains from one sample, sequenced in a study of T cell changes during pregnancy in multiple sclerosis. Some clones are missing from TCRdb's copy, which holds only in-frame ones; the method was immunoSEQ multiplex PCR. The sample yields 95,000 to 110,000 clones, roughly 93% seen once. The sequencing used peripheral blood, collected after pregnancy. The source is a female donor with multiple sclerosis, enrolled in a pregnancy study.

The chain combines TRBV15 with TRBJ2-1; D is possibly TRBD2 (5 bases). This CDR3 contains 15 residues. CDR1 and CDR2 (germline): LNHNV, YYDKDF (reference sequence). V was cut by 0 bases and J by 4 bases, with 10 bases left in between. CDR3 protein: CATSRDGGGYNEQFF. The CDR3 nucleotides are TGTGCCACCAGCAGAGATGGTGGAGGTTACAATGAGCAGTTCTTC.

V is TRBV7-3 and J is TRBJ2-6; no definite D call. From germline, CDR1 is SGHTA and CDR2 FQGTGA. Trimming shortened V by 0 bases and J by 11 bases, and 8 bases separated the two germline ends. This CDR3 region has 13 residues. This chain's CDR3 is CASSLTPSDVLTF. The DNA of the CDR3 is TGTGCCAGCAGCTTAACGCCTTCAGACGTCCTGACTTTC.

The chain recombines TRBV7-3 with TRBJ2-2; TRBD2 matches at 10 bases. The CDR3 loop spans 15 amino acids. Germline V gives CDR1 SGHTA, CDR2 FQGTGA. V gave up 7 bases and J gave up 7 bases; unmatched junction bases: 9. The CDR3 here is CASTRAGGPNGELFF. CDR3 nucleotide sequence: TGTGCCAGCACGCGAGCGGGGGGGCCGAACGGGGAGCTGTTTTTT.

V gene TRBV6-1 combines with J gene TRBJ1-5; 7 nucleotides line up with TRBD1. The junction had 4 bases not matched to a gene; V was cut back by 11 bases and J by 3 bases. Germline loops: CDR1 MNHNS, CDR2 SASEGT. The CDR3 is made up of 12 amino acids. CDR3 residues: CAHDRANQPQHF. CDR3 sequence (DNA): TGTGCCCATGACAGGGCCAATCAGCCCCAGCATTTT.

The CDR3: CATRGQETQYF. CDR3 DNA sequence: TGTGCCACAAGGGGACAAGAGACCCAGTACTTC. The chain recombines TRBV19 with TRBJ2-5; D perhaps matches TRBD1 (5 bases). Trimming stripped 10 bases from V and 2 bases from J, with 8 bases between. This CDR3 region has 11 residues. Per the germline V gene, CDR1 is LNHDA and CDR2 is SQIVND (reference sequence).

The rearrangement uses TRBV14 and TRBJ2-4; 8 bases line up with TRBD1. Germline V gene sequence: CDR1 SGHDN, CDR2 FVKESK. Trimming removed 4 bases from V and 7 bases from J; junction bases left unmatched: 6. There are 14 residues in the CDR3. As DNA, the CDR3 is TGTGCCAGCAGCCGGGCGACAGGGGTGAACATTCAGTACTTC. This translates into CASSRATGVNIQYF. Based on the CDR3 plus reference TRBV14 and TRBJ2-4, the full variable domain is EAGVTQFPSHSVIEKGQTVTLRCDPISGHDNLYWYRRVMGKEIKFLLHFVKESKQDESGMPNNRFLAERTGGTYSTLKVQPAELEDSGVYFCASSRATGVNIQYFGAGTRLSVL.

CDR3: CASRDRINQPQHF. The CDR3 region has the DNA TGTGCCAGCAGGGACAGGATCAATCAGCCCCAGCATTTT. The chain has TRBV2 and TRBJ1-5; 7 bases are shared with TRBD1. The CDR3 has 13 amino acids. The J segment lost 3 bases and the V segment lost 6 bases, leaving 2 bases of the junction unmatched. Germline V gene lookup returns CDR1 SNHLY and CDR2 FYNNEI.

This chain joins TRBV2 and TRBJ1-4; 7 bases line up with TRBD1. Trimming cost V 7 bases and J 0 bases; bases outside gene matches: 8. In germline, CDR1 is SNHLY, CDR2 FYNNEI. The CDR3 extends over 16 amino acids. CDR3 DNA: TGTGCCAGCAAGACAGGGCGGCAGACAACTAATGAAAAACTGTTTTTT. Translating it yields CASKTGRQTTNEKLFF.

This rearrangement joins TRBV4-1 to TRBJ2-2, with TRBD2 as a possible D gene (5 bases). Germline CDR1 reads MGHRA; CDR2 reads YSYEKL. The CDR3 totals 16 residues. With 3 bases removed from V and 5 bases from J, the gap between germline ends came to 16 bases. The CDR3 coding sequence is TGCGCCAGCAGCCAGGTCGGCGGGCCCGGGACCGGGGAGCTGTTTTTT. Encoded protein: CASSQVGGPGTGELFF.